This T cell receptor beta chain came from a study of graft-versus-host responses after intestinal transplantation. Across the whole study: After anti-thymocyte globulin induction, recipients took tacrolimus and steroids for three to four years.

This clone was found once. The antigen is undetermined. CDR3 length equals 15 residues. Losses at the gene ends were 7 bases for V and 3 bases for J; bases not matched to a gene: 11. The germline V gene encodes CDR1 MNHNS and CDR2 SASEGT. The method was immunoSEQ multiplex PCR; TCRdb's version includes in-frame clones alone and lacks a portion of them. The sample gives under 150,000 clones, about 92% of which show up once; roughly 0.15% is in the top ten. General study findings and limits: GvH clones appeared in recipient marrow, some first in ileum or blood.

The receptor comes from a human donor who received an intestinal transplant. The J gene is TRBJ2-7, the V gene TRBV6-1; 8 bases map to TRBD2. The source was unstimulated CD4+ T cells sorted from spleen or lymph node cells, collected before intestinal transplant. The CDR3 spells CASMGLGLAVYEQYF. CDR3 sequence (DNA): TGTGCCAGCATGGGCCTAGGACTAGCCGTCTACGAGCAGTACTTC.